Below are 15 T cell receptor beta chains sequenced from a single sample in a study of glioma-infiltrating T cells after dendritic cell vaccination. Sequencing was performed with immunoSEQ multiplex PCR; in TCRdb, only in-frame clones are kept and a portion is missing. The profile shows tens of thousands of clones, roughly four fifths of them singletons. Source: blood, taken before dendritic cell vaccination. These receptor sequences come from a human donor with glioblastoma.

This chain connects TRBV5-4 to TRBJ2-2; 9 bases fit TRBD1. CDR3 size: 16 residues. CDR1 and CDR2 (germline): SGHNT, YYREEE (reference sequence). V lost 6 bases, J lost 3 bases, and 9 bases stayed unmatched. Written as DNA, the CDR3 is TGTGCCAGCACCTCTCCACGGACAGGGGACACCGGGGAGCTGTTTTTT. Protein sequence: CASTSPRTGDTGELFF.

CDR3 in amino acids: CASSETGQGAYEQYF. The CDR3 DNA reads TGCGCCAGCAGCGAGACGGGACAGGGGGCCTACGAGCAGTACTTC. This chain joins TRBV5-1 and TRBJ2-7, with 11 nucleotides matching TRBD1. The CDR3 spans 15 residues. Germline values: CDR1 SGHRS, CDR2 YFSETQ. The ends lost 4 bases at V and 2 bases at J; junction bases unmatched: 5.

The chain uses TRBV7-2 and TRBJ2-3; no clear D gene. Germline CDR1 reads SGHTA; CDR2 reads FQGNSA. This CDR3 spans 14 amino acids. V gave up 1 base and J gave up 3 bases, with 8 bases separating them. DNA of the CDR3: TGTGCCAGCAGCTTAGGAGTGGTGACAGATACGCAGTATTTT. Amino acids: CASSLGVVTDTQYF.

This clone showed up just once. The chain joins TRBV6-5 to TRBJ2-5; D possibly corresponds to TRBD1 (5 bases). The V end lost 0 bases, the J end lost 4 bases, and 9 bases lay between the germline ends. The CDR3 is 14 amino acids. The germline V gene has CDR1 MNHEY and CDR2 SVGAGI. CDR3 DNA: TGTGCCAGCAGTTACTCGACAGTAGGAGAGACCCAGTACTTC. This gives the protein CASSYSTVGETQYF.

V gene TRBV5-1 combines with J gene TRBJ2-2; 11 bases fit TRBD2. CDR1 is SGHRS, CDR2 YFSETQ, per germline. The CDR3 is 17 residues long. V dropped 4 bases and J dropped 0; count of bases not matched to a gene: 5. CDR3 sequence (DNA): TGCGCCAGCAGCGGGGGACTAGCGGTAACGAACACCGGGGAGCTGTTTTTT. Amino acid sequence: CASSGGLAVTNTGELFF.

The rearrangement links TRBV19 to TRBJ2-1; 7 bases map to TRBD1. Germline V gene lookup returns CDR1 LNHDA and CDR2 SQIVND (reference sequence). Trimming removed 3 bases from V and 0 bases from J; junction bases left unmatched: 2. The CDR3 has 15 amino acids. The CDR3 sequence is CASSINRGSYNEQFF. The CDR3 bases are TGTGCCAGTAGTATCAACAGGGGCTCCTACAATGAGCAGTTCTTC.

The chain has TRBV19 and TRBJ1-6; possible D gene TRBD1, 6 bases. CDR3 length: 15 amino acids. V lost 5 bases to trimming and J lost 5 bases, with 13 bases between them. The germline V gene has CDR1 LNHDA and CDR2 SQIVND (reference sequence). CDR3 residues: CASSQQGAHNSPLHF. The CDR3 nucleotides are TGTGCCAGTAGTCAACAGGGAGCTCATAATTCACCCCTCCACTTT.

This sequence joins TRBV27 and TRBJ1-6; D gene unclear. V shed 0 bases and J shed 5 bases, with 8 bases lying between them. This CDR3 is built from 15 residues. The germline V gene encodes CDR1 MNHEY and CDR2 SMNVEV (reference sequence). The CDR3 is CASSLSTYNNSPLHF. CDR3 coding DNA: TGTGCCAGCAGTTTATCGACATATAATAATTCACCCCTCCACTTT.

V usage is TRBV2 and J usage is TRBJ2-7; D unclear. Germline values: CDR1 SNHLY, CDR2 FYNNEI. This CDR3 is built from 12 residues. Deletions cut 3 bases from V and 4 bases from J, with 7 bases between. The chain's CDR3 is CASSDWRYEQYF. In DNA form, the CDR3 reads TGTGCCAGCAGTGATTGGCGGTACGAGCAGTACTTC.

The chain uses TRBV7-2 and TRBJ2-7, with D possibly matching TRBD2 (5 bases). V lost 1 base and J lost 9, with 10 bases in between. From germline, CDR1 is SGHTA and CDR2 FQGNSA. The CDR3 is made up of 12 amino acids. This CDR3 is CASSLVRAVQYF. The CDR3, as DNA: TGTGCCAGCAGCTTAGTTCGAGCGGTGCAGTACTTC. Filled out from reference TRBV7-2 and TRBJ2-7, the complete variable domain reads GAGVSQSPSNKVTEKGKDVELRCDPISGHTALYWYRQSLGQGLEFLIYFQGNSAPDKSGLPSDRFSAERTGGSVSTLTIQRTQQEDSAVYLCASSLVRAVQYFGPGTRLTVT.

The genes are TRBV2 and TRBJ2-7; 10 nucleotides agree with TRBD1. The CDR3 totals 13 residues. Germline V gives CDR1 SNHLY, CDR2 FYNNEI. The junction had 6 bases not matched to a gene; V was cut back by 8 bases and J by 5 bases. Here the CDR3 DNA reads TGTGCCAGCCGAGGGACAGGGGTGGACGAGCAGTACTTC. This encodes CASRGTGVDEQYF.

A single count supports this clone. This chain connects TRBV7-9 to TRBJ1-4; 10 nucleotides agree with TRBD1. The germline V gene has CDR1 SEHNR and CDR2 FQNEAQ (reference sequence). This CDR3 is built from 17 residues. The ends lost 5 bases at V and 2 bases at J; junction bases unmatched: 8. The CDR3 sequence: CASSQIDRGLTNEKLFF. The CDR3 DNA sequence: TGTGCCAGCAGCCAAATAGACAGGGGGCTCACTAATGAAAAACTGTTTTTT.

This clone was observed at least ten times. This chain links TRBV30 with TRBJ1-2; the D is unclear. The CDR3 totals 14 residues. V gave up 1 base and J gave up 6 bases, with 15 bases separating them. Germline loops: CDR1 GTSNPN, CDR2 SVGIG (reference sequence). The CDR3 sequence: CAWSDTPRSHGYTF. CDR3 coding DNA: TGTGCCTGGAGTGACACCCCGCGGTCTCATGGCTACACCTTC.

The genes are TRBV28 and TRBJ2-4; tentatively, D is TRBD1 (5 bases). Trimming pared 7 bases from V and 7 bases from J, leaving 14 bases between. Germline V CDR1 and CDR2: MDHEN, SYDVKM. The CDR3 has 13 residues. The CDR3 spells CASTGPRVNIQYF. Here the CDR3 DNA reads TGTGCCAGCACCGGCCCCAGGGTGAACATTCAGTACTTC.

CDR3 in DNA: TGTGCCAGCAGCTCTTACCGGGACAGGGGGCCAGATACGCAGTATTTT. This translates into CASSSYRDRGPDTQYF. The genes are TRBV5-6 and TRBJ2-3, with 12 bases identical to TRBD1. With V trimmed by 3 bases and J by 4 bases, 6 bases remained unmatched. Germline V gene lookup returns CDR1 SGHDT and CDR2 YYEEEE. The CDR3 runs to 16 residues.